A selection of T cell receptor beta chains follows, all from one sample in a study of T cell responses to AZD1222 COVID-19 vaccine. TCRdb's table, derived via immunoSEQ multiplex PCR, lists solely in-frame clones and lacks some. Found here are 15,000 to 20,000 clones, about four fifths of them singletons; the top ten hold 21%. Sequenced here: peripheral blood, sampled 28 days after the second AZD1222 dose. The receptors come from an adult who received the AZD1222 COVID-19 vaccine. Both conserved end residues are part of each CDR3. D genes are given only for firm matches. Only part of the rows carry a size: once, few, many, or a class if the clone is expanded.

>14|TRBD1|NA|TRBJ2-1|TRBV6-5
CASLTGVTYNEQFF
TGTGCCAGTTTGACAGGGGTAACCTACAATGAGCAGTTCTTC
>13|NA|few|TRBJ1-1|TRBV11-2
CASSLLDSAEAFF
TGTGCCAGCAGCTTACTGGACAGCGCTGAAGCTTTCTTT
>18|TRBD1|NA|TRBJ2-7|TRBV10-2
CASSHPPTGGYPPYEQYF
TGCGCCAGCAGTCATCCCCCGACAGGGGGCTACCCTCCCTACGAGCAGTACTTC
>14|TRBD2|NA|TRBJ2-7|TRBV20-1
CSASWGGSLYEQYF
TGCAGTGCTAGTTGGGGGGGGTCTCTCTACGAGCAGTACTTC
>13|NA|NA|TRBJ1-2|TRBV3-1/TRBV3-2
CASSQDPDYGYTF
TGTGCCAGCAGCCAAGATCCCGACTATGGCTACACCTTC
>15|TRBD1|few|TRBJ1-4|TRBV5-1
CASSPRTGLNEKLFF
TGCGCCAGCAGCCCCCGGACAGGTCTGAATGAAAAACTGTTTTTT
>15|TRBD1|NA|TRBJ2-5|TRBV12-5
CASGLGQGRQETQYF
TGTGCTAGTGGTTTGGGACAGGGACGACAAGAGACCCAGTACTTC
>14|TRBD1|NA|TRBJ1-2|TRBV2
CASSAEGAGYGYTF
TGTGCCAGCAGTGCGGAGGGGGCGGGATATGGCTACACCTTC
>13|TRBD1|NA|TRBJ1-2|TRBV2
CASSGLTGDGYTF
TGTGCCAGCAGTGGGCTGACAGGGGATGGCTACACCTTC
>15|TRBD1|NA|TRBJ1-3|TRBV5-4
CASTSDERGPNTIYF
TGTGCCAGCACCTCCGACGAAAGGGGGCCAAACACCATATATTTT
>17|NA|NA|TRBJ2-7|TRBV4-3
CASSQGSLVIGAYEQYF
TGCGCCAGCAGCCAAGGTTCGTTAGTCATAGGAGCCTACGAGCAGTACTTC
>16|TRBD1|NA|TRBJ1-2|TRBV5-6
CASSPWTGRLNYGYTF
TGTGCCAGCAGCCCCTGGACAGGGCGCCTTAACTATGGCTACACCTTC
>18|NA|medium-sized|TRBJ2-7|TRBV11-2
CASSQPWAGDTHTYEQYF
TGTGCCAGCAGCCAGCCCTGGGCAGGGGACACCCATACCTACGAGCAGTACTTC
>14|NA|NA|TRBJ1-1|TRBV7-2
CASSFGWGNTEAFF
TGTGCCAGCAGCTTTGGATGGGGGAACACTGAAGCTTTCTTT
>14|NA|NA|TRBJ1-3|TRBV7-2
CASSTQGAGNTIYF
TGTGCCAGCAGCACTCAGGGAGCAGGAAACACCATATATTTT
>15|TRBD1|NA|TRBJ1-4|TRBV5-5
CASSYTGQGGEKLFF
TGTGCCAGCAGCTATACCGGACAGGGAGGTGAAAAACTGTTTTTT
>14|TRBD1|NA|TRBJ2-1|TRBV19
CASSRGRFYNEQFF
TGTGCCAGTAGCAGGGGGCGGTTCTACAATGAGCAGTTCTTC
>12|NA|NA|TRBJ2-2|TRBV11-3
CASSPWTGELFF
TGTGCCAGCAGCCCCTGGACCGGGGAGCTGTTTTTT
>17|NA|once|TRBJ2-2|TRBV7-2
CASSSPSGSRYAGELFF
TGTGCCAGCAGCTCCCCGTCGGGTAGTCGTTACGCCGGGGAGCTGTTTTTT
>17|TRBD1|NA|TRBJ2-7|TRBV11-2
CASSSRYGTGGTYEQYF
TGTGCCAGCAGCTCCCGTTACGGGACAGGGGGTACCTACGAGCAGTACTTC
>16|NA|NA|TRBJ2-1|TRBV4-2
CASSQAEQSSYNEQFF
TGTGCCAGCAGCCAAGCTGAACAGAGCTCCTACAATGAGCAGTTCTTC
>13|NA|few|TRBJ1-5|TRBV6-5
CASSQGPDQPQHF
TGTGCCAGCAGTCAGGGACCGGATCAGCCCCAGCATTTT
>18|NA|NA|TRBJ1-5|TRBV5-1
CASSLAPDPSGSNQPQHF
TGCGCCAGCAGCTTGGCCCCGGACCCATCGGGTAGCAATCAGCCCCAGCATTTT
>14|TRBD1|NA|TRBJ2-7|TRBV5-1
CASSPGQGMGEQYF
TGCGCCAGCAGCCCGGGACAGGGGATGGGTGAGCAGTACTTC
>15|NA|few|TRBJ1-2|TRBV6-5
CASSPRDTQNYGYTF
TGTGCCAGCAGCCCCCGGGACACCCAGAACTATGGCTACACCTTC
>15|NA|NA|TRBJ2-7|TRBV7-9
CASRPTGTGSYEQYF
TGTGCCAGCAGGCCAACCGGGACGGGCTCCTACGAGCAGTACTTC
>16|TRBD2|once|TRBJ2-1|TRBV27
CASSLRLRGGNNEQFF
TGTGCCAGCAGTTTACGACTACGGGGGGGCAACAATGAGCAGTTCTTC
>20|TRBD1|NA|TRBJ2-3|TRBV27
CASSLFGPKSRTGSMGTQYF
TGTGCCAGCAGTTTATTCGGCCCGAAGTCTCGGACAGGGTCAATGGGTACGCAGTATTTT
>16|TRBD1|NA|TRBJ1-1|TRBV7-8
CASSLETGGAGTEAFF
TGTGCCAGCAGCTTAGAGACAGGGGGCGCGGGGACTGAAGCTTTCTTT
>15|TRBD1|NA|TRBJ1-6|TRBV7-3
CASSSQGGRNSPLHF
TGTGCCAGCAGCTCCCAGGGGGGTAGGAATTCACCCCTCCACTTT
>19|TRBD1|NA|TRBJ1-4|TRBV7-9
CASSSSWGGQRRENEKLFF
TGTGCCAGCAGCTCGTCCTGGGGGGGACAGCGCAGGGAGAATGAAAAACTGTTTTTT
>14|TRBD1|NA|TRBJ1-1|TRBV7-3
CASSLNAGGLEAFF
TGTGCCAGCAGCTTAAATGCAGGGGGGCTTGAAGCTTTCTTT
>15|TRBD2|NA|TRBJ2-1|TRBV5-1
CASSYLAGDYNEQFF
TGCGCCAGCAGCTACTTAGCGGGAGATTACAATGAGCAGTTCTTC
>13|NA|NA|TRBJ1-5|TRBV7-2
CASSFDTYQPQHF
TGTGCCAGCAGCTTCGACACCTATCAGCCCCAGCATTTT
>15|NA|few|TRBJ1-3|TRBV6-5
CASSRDGVSGNTIYF
TGTGCCAGCAGCCGTGACGGCGTCTCAGGAAACACCATATATTTT
>13|NA|NA|TRBJ1-1|TRBV5-4
CASAQGMNTEAFF
TGTGCCAGCGCCCAAGGGATGAACACTGAAGCTTTCTTT
>17|NA|NA|TRBJ2-2|TRBV9
CASSVEGPVGYTGELFF
TGTGCCAGCAGCGTAGAAGGGCCCGTCGGTTATACCGGGGAGCTGTTTTTT
>14|NA|large|TRBJ1-1|TRBV5-6
CASSMDLMNTEAFF
TGTGCCAGCAGCATGGATCTCATGAACACTGAAGCTTTCTTT
>14|NA|NA|TRBJ1-5|TRBV10-3
CATSRDVGNQPQHF
TGTGCCACCAGTCGGGATGTGGGCAATCAGCCCCAGCATTTT
>13|NA|NA|TRBJ2-2|TRBV3-1/TRBV3-2
CASSLQATGELFF
TGTGCCAGCAGCCTACAGGCTACCGGGGAGCTGTTTTTT
>13|NA|NA|TRBJ1-6|TRBV24-1
CAGSGENNSPLHF
TGTGCCGGATCGGGGGAGAATAATTCACCCCTCCACTTT
>21|TRBD2|NA|TRBJ2-3|TRBV6-2/TRBV6-3
CASSYPLVGSGDQASTDTQYF
TGTGCCAGCAGTTACCCCCTCGTTGGTAGCGGGGATCAGGCTAGCACAGATACGCAGTATTTT
>15|TRBD2|NA|TRBJ2-3|TRBV29-1
CSVEGGAGSTDTQYF
TGCAGCGTAGAGGGAGGAGCGGGGAGCACAGATACGCAGTATTTT
>14|TRBD1|NA|TRBJ1-6|TRBV10-3
CAISEVTGDSPLHF
TGTGCCATCAGTGAGGTGACAGGGGATTCACCCCTCCACTTT
>14|TRBD2|NA|TRBJ2-7|TRBV5-4
CASSSPGLAYEQYF
TGTGCCAGCAGCTCACCGGGACTAGCTTACGAGCAGTACTTC
>12|NA|NA|TRBJ2-7|TRBV6-1
CASSESAYEQYF
TGTGCCAGCAGTGAAAGCGCCTACGAGCAGTACTTC
>14|NA|NA|TRBJ1-4|TRBV9
CASSVEHLSEKLFF
TGTGCCAGCAGCGTAGAGCACCTGTCAGAAAAACTGTTTTTT
>13|NA|NA|TRBJ2-2|TRBV5-1
CASSLLQSGELFF
TGCGCCAGCAGCCTCTTACAGTCCGGGGAGCTGTTTTTT
>14|NA|NA|TRBJ1-6|TRBV10-1
CASSEAGLDSPLHF
TGCGCCAGCAGTGAGGCCGGGTTAGATTCACCCCTCCACTTT
>16|NA|few|TRBJ1-4|TRBV5-8
CASSPLGEATNEKLFF
TGTGCCAGCAGCCCCTTGGGGGAAGCAACTAATGAAAAACTGTTTTTT
>14|NA|NA|TRBJ2-3|TRBV6-2/TRBV6-3
CASSPLRAADTQYF
TGTGCCAGCAGTCCCTTGAGGGCGGCAGATACGCAGTATTTT
>16|TRBD1|NA|TRBJ2-1|TRBV27
CASSLSQGEWYNEQFF
TGTGCCAGCAGTTTATCCCAGGGGGAATGGTACAATGAGCAGTTCTTC
>13|NA|NA|TRBJ1-5|TRBV6-5
CASSYSVNQPQHF
TGTGCCAGCAGTTACAGTGTAAATCAGCCCCAGCATTTT
>15|NA|NA|TRBJ1-1|TRBV7-8
CASSRAGHSNTEAFF
TGTGCCAGCAGCAGAGCGGGACACTCGAACACTGAAGCTTTCTTT
>15|NA|NA|TRBJ1-3|TRBV9
CASSPSRGAGNTIYF
TGTGCCAGCAGCCCTAGCCGGGGGGCTGGAAACACCATATATTTT
>16|NA|NA|TRBJ1-3|TRBV5-1
CASSLTYGSSGNTIYF
TGCGCCAGCAGCCTCACCTACGGAAGCTCTGGAAACACCATATATTTT
>15|TRBD1|NA|TRBJ2-1|TRBV10-3
CAISESGTVNLEQFF
TGTGCCATCAGTGAGTCGGGGACAGTGAACCTGGAGCAGTTCTTC